The T cell receptor beta chain under discussion was sequenced for a study of shared clonotypes between healthy human individuals. Overall study context: Sampling drew on donors who were a couple of women and three men aged 18 to 49.

Naive CD8 cells lacked CD45RO and underwent positive selection for CCR7, leaving out terminally differentiated effector memory CD45RA+ cells. All the donors were Caucasian adults who lived in Nashville, Tennessee. In regard to this clone: The target antigen is unknown.

Data came from immunoSEQ multiplex PCR; TCRdb stores just in-frame clones and leaves some out. The sample has some 2 million clones; about 94% are singletons. Findings and limits, study-wide: Incomplete sequencing of sorted subsets was indicated by rarefaction despite large depth.

CDR1 and CDR2 (germline): SGHRS, YFSETQ. There are 12 residues in the CDR3. V lost 6 bases, J lost 7 bases, and 8 bases lay in between. V is TRBV5-1 and J is TRBJ1-6, with unresolved D. The sequenced sample consisted of naive CD8+ T cells sorted from blood. This sequence was found in a man between 18 and 35 years old in good health. The CDR3 region is CASKVENSPLHF. The CDR3 DNA reads as TGCGCCAGCAAAGTGGAGAATTCACCCCTCCACTTT. Full variable domain (outside the CDR3, taken from reference TRBV5-1 and TRBJ1-6): KAGVTQTPRYLIKTRGQQVTLSCSPISGHRSVSWYQQTPGQGLQFLFEYFSETQRNKGNFPGRFSGRQFSNSRSEMNVSTLELGDSALYLCASKVENSPLHFGNGTRLTVT.